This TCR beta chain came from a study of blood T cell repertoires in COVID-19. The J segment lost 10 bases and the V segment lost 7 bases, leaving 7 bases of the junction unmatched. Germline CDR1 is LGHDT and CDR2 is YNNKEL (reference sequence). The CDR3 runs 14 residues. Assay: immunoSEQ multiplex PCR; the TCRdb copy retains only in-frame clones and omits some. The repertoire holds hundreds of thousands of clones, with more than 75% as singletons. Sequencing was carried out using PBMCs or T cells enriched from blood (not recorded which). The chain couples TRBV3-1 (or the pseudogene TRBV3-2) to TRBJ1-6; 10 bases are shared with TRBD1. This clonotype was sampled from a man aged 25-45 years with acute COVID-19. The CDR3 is CASTPDRGKSPLHF. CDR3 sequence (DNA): TGTGCCAGCACCCCGGACAGGGGGAAATCACCCCTCCACTTT.